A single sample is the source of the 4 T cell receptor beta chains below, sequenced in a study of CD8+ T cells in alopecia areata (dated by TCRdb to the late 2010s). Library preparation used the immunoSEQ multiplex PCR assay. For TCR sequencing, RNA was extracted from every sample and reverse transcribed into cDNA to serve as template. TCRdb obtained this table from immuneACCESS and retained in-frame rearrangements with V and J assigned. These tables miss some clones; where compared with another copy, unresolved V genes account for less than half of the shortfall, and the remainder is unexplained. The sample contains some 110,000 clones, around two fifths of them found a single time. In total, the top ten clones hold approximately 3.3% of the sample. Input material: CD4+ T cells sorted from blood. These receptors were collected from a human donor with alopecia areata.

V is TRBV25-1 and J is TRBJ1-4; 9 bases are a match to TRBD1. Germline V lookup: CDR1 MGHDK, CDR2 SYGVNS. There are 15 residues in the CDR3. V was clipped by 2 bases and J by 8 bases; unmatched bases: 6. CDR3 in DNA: TGTGCCAGCAGTGAAAGACCGGACAGGGGCGAAAAACTGTTTTTT. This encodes CASSERPDRGEKLFF.

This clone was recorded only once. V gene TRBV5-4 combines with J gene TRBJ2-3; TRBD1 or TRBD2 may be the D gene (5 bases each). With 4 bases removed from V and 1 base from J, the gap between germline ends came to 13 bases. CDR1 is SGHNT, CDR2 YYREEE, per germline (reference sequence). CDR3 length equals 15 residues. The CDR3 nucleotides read TGTGCCAGCAGCCCGGCCGGGACCCGCACAGATACGCAGTATTTT. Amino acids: CASSPAGTRTDTQYF. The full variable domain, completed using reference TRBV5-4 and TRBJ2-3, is ETGVTQSPTHLIKTRGQQVTLRCSSQSGHNTVSWYQQALGQGPQFIFQYYREEENGRGNFPPRFSGLQFPNYSSELNVNALELDDSALYLCASSPAGTRTDTQYFGPGTRLTVL.

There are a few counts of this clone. CDR3 sequence reads: CALGTRDRKSTQYF. For the CDR3, the DNA is TGTGCCTTGGGGACCCGGGACAGAAAATCGACCCAGTACTTC. The rearrangement joins TRBV30 to TRBJ2-5; 7 nucleotides match TRBD1. Germline CDR1 and CDR2: GTSNPN and SVGIG (reference sequence). The trim removed 7 bases at V and 7 bases at J, leaving 15 bases unmatched. There are 14 residues in the CDR3.

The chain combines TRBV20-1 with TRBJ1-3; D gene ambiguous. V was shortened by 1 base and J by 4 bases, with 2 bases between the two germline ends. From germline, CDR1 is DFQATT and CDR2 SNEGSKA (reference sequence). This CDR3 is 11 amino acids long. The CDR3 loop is CSARGGNTIYF. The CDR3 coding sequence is TGCAGTGCTAGAGGGGGAAACACCATATATTTT.